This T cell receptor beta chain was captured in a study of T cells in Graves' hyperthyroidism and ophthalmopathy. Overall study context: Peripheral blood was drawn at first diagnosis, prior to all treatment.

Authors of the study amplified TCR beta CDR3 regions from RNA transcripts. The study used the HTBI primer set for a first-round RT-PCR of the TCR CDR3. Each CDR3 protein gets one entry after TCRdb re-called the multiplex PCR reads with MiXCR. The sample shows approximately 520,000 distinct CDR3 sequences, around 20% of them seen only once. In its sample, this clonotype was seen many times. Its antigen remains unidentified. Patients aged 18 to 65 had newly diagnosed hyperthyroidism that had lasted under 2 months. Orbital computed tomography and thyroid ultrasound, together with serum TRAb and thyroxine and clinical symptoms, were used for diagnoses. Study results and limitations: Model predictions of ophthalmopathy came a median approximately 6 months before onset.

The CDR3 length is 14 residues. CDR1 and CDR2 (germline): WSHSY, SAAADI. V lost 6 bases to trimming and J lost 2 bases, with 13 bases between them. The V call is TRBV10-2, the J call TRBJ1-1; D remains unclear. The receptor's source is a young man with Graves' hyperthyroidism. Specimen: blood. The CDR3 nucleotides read TGCGCCAGCAGCCCGATACAGCGTAACACTGAAGCTTTCTTT. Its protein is CASSPIQRNTEAFF.